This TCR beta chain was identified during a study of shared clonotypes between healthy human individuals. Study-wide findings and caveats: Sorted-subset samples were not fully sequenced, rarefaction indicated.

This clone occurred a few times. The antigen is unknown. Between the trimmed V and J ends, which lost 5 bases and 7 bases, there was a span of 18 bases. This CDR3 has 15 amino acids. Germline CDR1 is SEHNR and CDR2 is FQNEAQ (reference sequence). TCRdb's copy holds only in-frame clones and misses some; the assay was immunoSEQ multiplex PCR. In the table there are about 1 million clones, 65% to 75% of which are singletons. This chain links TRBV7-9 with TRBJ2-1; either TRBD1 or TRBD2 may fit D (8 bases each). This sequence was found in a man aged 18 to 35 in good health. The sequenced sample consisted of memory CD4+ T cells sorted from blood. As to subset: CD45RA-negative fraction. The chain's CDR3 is CASSQGQGGRNEQFF. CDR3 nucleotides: TGTGCCAGCAGCCAAGGACAGGGCGGGAGGAATGAGCAGTTCTTC.